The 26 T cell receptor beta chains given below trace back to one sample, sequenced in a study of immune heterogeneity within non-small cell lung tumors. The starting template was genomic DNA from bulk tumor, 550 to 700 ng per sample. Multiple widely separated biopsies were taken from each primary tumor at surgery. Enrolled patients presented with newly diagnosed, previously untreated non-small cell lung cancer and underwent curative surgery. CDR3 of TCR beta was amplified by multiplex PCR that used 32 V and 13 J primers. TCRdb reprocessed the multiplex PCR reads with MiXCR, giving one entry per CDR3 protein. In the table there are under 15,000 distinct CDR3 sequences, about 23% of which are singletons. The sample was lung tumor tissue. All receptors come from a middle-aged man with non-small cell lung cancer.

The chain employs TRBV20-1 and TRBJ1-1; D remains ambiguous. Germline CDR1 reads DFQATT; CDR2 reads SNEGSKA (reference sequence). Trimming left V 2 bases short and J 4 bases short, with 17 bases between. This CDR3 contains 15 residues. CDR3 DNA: TGCAGTGCTAGACACATGGGCCGCGGGAGCACTGAAGCTTTCTTT. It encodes CSARHMGRGSTEAFF.

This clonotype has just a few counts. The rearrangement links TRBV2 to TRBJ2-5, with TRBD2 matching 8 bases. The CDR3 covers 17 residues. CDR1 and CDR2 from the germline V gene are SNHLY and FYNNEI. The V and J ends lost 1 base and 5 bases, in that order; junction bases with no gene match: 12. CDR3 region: CASSEGPGAGGVETQYF. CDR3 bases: TGTGCCAGCAGTGAAGGCCCTGGGGCGGGAGGAGTGGAGACCCAGTACTTC.

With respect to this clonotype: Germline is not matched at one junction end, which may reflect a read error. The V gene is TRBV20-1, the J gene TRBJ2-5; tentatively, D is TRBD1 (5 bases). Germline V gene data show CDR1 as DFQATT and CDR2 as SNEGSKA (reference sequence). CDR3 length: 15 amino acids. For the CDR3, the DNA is TGCAGAGCTAGAACTACTTGGGGCGGACAAGAGACCCAGTACTTC. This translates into CRARTTWGGQETQYF.

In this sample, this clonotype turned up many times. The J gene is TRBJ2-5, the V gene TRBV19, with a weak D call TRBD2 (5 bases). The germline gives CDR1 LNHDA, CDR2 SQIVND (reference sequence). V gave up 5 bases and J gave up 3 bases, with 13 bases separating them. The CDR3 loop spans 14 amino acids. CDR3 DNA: TGTGCCAGTAGTGCTTCCCTCGGGGAAGAGACCCAGTACTTC. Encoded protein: CASSASLGEETQYF.

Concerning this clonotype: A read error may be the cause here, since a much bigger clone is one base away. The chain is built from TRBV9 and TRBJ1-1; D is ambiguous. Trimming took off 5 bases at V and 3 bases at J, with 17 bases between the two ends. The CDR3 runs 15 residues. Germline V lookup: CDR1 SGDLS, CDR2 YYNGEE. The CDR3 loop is CASSSTTCPYTEAFF. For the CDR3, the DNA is TGTGCCAGCAGTTCTACGACATGTCCGTACACTGAAGCTTTCTTT.

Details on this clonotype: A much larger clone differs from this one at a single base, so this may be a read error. The CDR3 loop is CASRPLGTGANVLTF. DNA of the CDR3: TGTGCCAGCAGACCGTTGGGGACTGGGGCCAACGTCCTGACTTTC. V usage is TRBV27 and J usage is TRBJ2-6; D uncertain. V shed 6 bases and J shed 2 bases, with 11 bases lying between them. Germline-derived CDR1 and CDR2 are MNHEY and SMNVEV (reference sequence). The CDR3 has 15 residues.

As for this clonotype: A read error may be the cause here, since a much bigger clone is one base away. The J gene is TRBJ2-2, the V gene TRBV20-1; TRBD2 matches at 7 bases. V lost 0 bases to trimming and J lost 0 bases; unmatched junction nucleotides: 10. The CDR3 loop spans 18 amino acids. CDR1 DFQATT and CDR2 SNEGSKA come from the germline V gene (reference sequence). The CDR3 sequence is CSARDSGSGHSNTGELFF. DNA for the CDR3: TGCAGTGCTAGAGATAGCGGTAGCGGGCACTCGAACACCGGGGAGCTGTTTTTT.

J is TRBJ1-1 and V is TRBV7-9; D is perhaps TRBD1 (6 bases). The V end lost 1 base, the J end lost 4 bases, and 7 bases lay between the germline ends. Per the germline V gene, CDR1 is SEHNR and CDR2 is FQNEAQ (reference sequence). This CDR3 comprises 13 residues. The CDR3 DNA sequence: TGTGCCAGCAGCTTAGAGGGGGGCACTGAAGCTTTCTTT. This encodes CASSLEGGTEAFF.

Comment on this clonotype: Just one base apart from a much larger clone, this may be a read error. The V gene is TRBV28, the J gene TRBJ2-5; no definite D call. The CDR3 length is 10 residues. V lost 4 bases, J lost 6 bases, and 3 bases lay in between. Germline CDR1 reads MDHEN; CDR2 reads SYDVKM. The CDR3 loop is CASSSQTQYF. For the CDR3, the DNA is TGTGCCAGCAGTTCACAGACCCAGTACTTC.

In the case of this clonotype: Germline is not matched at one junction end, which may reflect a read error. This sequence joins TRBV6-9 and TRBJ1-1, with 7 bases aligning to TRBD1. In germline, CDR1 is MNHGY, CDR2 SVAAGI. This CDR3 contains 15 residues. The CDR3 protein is CARSYGTDMSTEAFF. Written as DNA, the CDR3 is TGTGCCAGGAGTTACGGGACAGATATGAGCACTGAAGCTTTCTTT.

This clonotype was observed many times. The CDR3 loop is CSARGHSNTGELFF. Written as DNA, the CDR3 is TGCAGTGCTAGAGGACACTCGAACACCGGGGAGCTGTTTTTT. The chain carries TRBV20-1 and TRBJ2-2, with unresolved D. There are 14 residues in the CDR3. The V end lost 1 base, the J end lost 0 bases, and 6 bases lay between the germline ends. Germline V gene data show CDR1 as DFQATT and CDR2 as SNEGSKA (reference sequence).

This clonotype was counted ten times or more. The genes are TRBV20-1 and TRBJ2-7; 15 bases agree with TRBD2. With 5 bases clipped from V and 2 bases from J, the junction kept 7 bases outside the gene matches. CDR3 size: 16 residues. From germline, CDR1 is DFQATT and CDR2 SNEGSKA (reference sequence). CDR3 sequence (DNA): TGCAGTGCTGCCGGGACTAGCGGGAGGACCGCCTACGAGCAGTACTTC. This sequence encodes CSAAGTSGRTAYEQYF.

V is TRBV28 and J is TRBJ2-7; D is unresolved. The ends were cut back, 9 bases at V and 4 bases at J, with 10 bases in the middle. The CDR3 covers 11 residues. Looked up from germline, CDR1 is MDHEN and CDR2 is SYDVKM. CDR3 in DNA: TGTGCCAGTCCCCACCGATACGAGCAGTACTTC. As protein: CASPHRYEQYF.

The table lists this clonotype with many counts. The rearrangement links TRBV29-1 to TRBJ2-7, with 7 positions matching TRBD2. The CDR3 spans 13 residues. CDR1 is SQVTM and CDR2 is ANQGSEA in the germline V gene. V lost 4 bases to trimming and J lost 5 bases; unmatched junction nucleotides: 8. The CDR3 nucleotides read TGCAGCGTTGGAGGGAGCGGGGTAAACGAGCAGTACTTC. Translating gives CSVGGSGVNEQYF.

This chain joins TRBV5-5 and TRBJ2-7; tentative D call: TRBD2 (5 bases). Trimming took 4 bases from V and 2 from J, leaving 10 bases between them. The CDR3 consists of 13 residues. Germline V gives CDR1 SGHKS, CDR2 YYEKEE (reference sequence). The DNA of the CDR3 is TGTGCCAGCAGCGGCGGGTCCCCCTACGAGCAGTACTTC. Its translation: CASSGGSPYEQYF.

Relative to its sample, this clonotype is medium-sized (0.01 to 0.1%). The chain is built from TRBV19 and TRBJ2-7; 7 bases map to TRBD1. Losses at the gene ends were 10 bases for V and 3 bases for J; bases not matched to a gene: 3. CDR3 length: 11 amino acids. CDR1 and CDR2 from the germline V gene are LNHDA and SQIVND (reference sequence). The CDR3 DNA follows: TGTGCCACTTGGGACAGCTACGAGCAGTACTTC. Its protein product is CATWDSYEQYF. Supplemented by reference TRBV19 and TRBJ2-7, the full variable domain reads DGGITQSPKYLFRKEGQNVTLSCEQNLNHDAMYWYRQDPGQGLRLIYYSQIVNDFQKGDIAEGYSVSREKKESFPLTVTSAQKNPTAFYLCATWDSYEQYFGPGTRLTVT.

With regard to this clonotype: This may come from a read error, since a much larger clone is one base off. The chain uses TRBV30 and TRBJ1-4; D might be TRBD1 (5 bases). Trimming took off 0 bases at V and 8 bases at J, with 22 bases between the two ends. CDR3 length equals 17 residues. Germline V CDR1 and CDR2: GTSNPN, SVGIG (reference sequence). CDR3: CAWSVGIRGGTPEKLFF. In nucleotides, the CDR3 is TGTGCCTGGAGTGTAGGGATACGTGGAGGGACCCCCGAAAAACTGTTTTTT.

Here the CDR3 DNA reads TGTGCCAGCTCACAAGACTCTCCATCCATAAACACTGAAGCTTTCTTT. Translating gives CASSQDSPSINTEAFF. The chain uses TRBV18 and TRBJ1-1, with no clear D. The CDR3 runs to 16 residues. Looked up from germline, CDR1 is KGHSH and CDR2 is LQKENI. The V gene lost 4 bases and the J gene lost 2 bases, with 17 bases spanning the gap.

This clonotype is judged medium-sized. CDR3 protein: CASMADYEQYF. The CDR3 DNA follows: TGTGCCAGCATGGCAGACTACGAGCAGTACTTC. The chain carries TRBV2 and TRBJ2-7; D remains unclear. The CDR3 sequence is 11 residues long. V was trimmed by 7 bases and J by 3 bases, leaving 7 bases between them. Germline-derived CDR1 and CDR2 are SNHLY and FYNNEI. The variable domain in full, completed from reference TRBV2 and TRBJ2-7, reads EPEVTQTPSHQVTQMGQEVILRCVPISNHLYFYWYRQILGQKVEFLVSFYNNEISEKSEIFDDQFSVERPDGSNFTLKIRSTKLEDSAMYFCASMADYEQYFGPGTRLTVT.

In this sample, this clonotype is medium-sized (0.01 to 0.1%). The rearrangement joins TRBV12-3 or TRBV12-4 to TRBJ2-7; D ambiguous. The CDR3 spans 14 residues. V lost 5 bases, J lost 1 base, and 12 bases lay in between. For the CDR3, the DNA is TGTGCCAGCAGTCCGAGTGGCCAGTCCTACGAGCAGTACTTC. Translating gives CASSPSGQSYEQYF.

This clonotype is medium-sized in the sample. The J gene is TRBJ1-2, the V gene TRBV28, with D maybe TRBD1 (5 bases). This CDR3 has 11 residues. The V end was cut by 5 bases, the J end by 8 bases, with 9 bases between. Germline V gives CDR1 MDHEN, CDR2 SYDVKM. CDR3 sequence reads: CASSRGLGYTF. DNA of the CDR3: TGTGCCAGCAGTCGGGGGTTGGGCTACACCTTC.

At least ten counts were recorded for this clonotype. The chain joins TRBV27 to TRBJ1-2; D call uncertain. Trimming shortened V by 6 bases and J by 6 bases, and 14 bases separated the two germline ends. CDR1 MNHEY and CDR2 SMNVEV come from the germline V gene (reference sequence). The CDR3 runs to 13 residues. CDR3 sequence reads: CASSFRGGDGYTF. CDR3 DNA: TGTGCCAGCAGCTTCCGGGGTGGGGATGGCTACACCTTC.

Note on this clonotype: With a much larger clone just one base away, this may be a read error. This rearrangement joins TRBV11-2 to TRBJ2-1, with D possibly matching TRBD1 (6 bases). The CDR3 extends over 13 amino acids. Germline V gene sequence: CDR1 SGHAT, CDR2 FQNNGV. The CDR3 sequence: CACSLDRKGEQFF. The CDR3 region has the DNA TGTGCCTGCAGCTTAGACAGGAAGGGTGAGCAGTTCTTC.

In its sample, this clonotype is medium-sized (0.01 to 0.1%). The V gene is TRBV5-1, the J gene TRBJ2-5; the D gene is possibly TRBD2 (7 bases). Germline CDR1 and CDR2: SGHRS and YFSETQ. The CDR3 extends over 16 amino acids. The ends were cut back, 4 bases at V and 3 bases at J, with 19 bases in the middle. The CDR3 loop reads CASSLQGGGPEETQYF. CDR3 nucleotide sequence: TGCGCCAGCAGCCTCCAAGGGGGGGGGCCGGAAGAGACCCAGTACTTC.

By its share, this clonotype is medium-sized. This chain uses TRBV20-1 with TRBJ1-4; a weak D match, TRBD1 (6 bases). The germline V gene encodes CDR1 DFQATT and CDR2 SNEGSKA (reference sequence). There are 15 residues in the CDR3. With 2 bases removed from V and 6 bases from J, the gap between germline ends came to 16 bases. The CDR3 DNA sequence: TGCAGTGCTAGACCTATGGGACAAGGGGATGAAAAACTGTTTTTT. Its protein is CSARPMGQGDEKLFF.

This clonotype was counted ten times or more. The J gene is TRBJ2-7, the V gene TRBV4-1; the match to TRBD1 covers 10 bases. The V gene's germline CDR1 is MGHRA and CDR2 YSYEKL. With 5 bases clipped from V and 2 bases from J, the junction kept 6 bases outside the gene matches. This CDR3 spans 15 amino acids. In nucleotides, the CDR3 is TGCGCCAGCAGCACAGCCGGGACAGGGGCCTACGAGCAGTACTTC. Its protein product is CASSTAGTGAYEQYF.